This T cell receptor beta chain was captured by sequencing in a study of T cell responses to AZD1222 COVID-19 vaccine. Points on this clone: Its specificity is not known.

The study, taken as a whole, reports: Clonal diversity was possibly underestimated, and the donors were mostly white British, with more females. Among vaccine-associated CD4 TCRs, coverage spanned spike, with dominance at 160-218 and 743-854.

Germline CDR1 SGDLS, CDR2 YYNGEE. The V and J ends lost 4 bases and 3 bases respectively, with 13 bases between them. The CDR3 is 14 residues long. Data came from immunoSEQ multiplex PCR; TCRdb stores just in-frame clones and leaves some out. Found here are some 170,000 clones, 85% to 90% of them singletons; the top ten hold approximately 1.8%. This receptor was taken from an adult in good health. The material sequenced was peripheral blood, taken on day 0 of AZD1222 vaccination. This sequence joins TRBV9 and TRBJ1-1; perhaps TRBD1 as D (6 bases). The DNA for the CDR3 is TGTGCCAGCAGCCCCCTAGGGGGATACACTGAAGCTTTCTTT. Amino acids: CASSPLGGYTEAFF. Looking up the rest from reference TRBV9 and TRBJ1-1 gives the full variable domain: DSGVTQTPKHLITATGQRVTLRCSPRSGDLSVYWYQQSLDQGLQFLIQYYNGEERAKGNILERFSAQQFPDLHSELNLSSLELGDSALYFCASSPLGGYTEAFFGQGTRLTVV.